Shown below are 19 T cell receptor beta chains from a single sample sequenced in a study of a mutant IDH1 vaccine in newly diagnosed glioma. Data came from immunoSEQ multiplex PCR; TCRdb stores just in-frame clones and leaves some out. The table lists about 60,000 clones, 84% of them singletons, with over 3.5% in the top ten. The time point is: week 35, safety follow-up. Each dose of the vaccine consisted of 300 ug of mutant IDH1 20-mer peptide, with topical imiquimod. Their specific antigens are unknown. This specimen consisted of PBMCs, obtained from a glioma patient whose treatment included an IDH1 peptide vaccine. These receptors came from a man between 25 and 39 years old with glioma.

This chain uses TRBV5-1 with TRBJ2-7, with D unresolved. V shed 0 bases and J shed 2 bases, with 12 bases lying between them. Germline CDR1 and CDR2: SGHRS and YFSETQ. The CDR3 loop spans 15 amino acids. CDR3 bases: TGCGCCAGCAGCTTGGCCGGTGGGTTTCCCTACGAGCAGTACTTC. It translates to CASSLAGGFPYEQYF.

The gene calls are TRBV28 and TRBJ1-1; D not resolved. The CDR3 extends over 16 amino acids. Germline lookup yields CDR1 MDHEN and CDR2 SYDVKM. Trimming left V 4 bases short and J 1 base short, with 16 bases between. CDR3 in DNA: TGTGCCAGCAGTTATTTAAGGGTCCGAGGGAACACTGAAGCTTTCTTT. This translates into CASSYLRVRGNTEAFF. The full variable domain, with the rest looked up from reference TRBV28 and TRBJ1-1, is DVKVTQSSRYLVKRTGEKVFLECVQDMDHENMFWYRQDPGLGLRLIYFSYDVKMKEKGDIPEGYSVSREKKERFSLILESASTNQTSMYLCASSYLRVRGNTEAFFGQGTRLTVV.

This chain joins TRBV19 and TRBJ1-1; D uncertain. The V gene lost 0 bases and the J gene lost 7 bases, with 9 bases spanning the gap. The length of the CDR3 is 13 residues. Germline CDR1 reads LNHDA; CDR2 reads SQIVND (reference sequence). CDR3 region: CASSIEIRNEAFF. CDR3 DNA sequence: TGTGCCAGTAGTATAGAAATCCGCAATGAAGCTTTCTTT. Drawing the rest from reference TRBV19 and TRBJ1-1, the complete variable domain is DGGITQSPKYLFRKEGQNVTLSCEQNLNHDAMYWYRQDPGQGLRLIYYSQIVNDFQKGDIAEGYSVSREKKESFPLTVTSAQKNPTAFYLCASSIEIRNEAFFGQGTRLTVV.

Only a few counts were recorded for this clone. The V and J genes are TRBV5-5 and TRBJ1-1; D remains unclear. The CDR3 runs to 14 residues. Germline CDR1 and CDR2: SGHKS and YYEKEE (reference sequence). V shed 4 bases and J shed 0 bases, with 10 bases lying between them. CDR3 sequence reads: CASSKTQMNTEAFF. Written as DNA, the CDR3 is TGTGCCAGCAGCAAAACTCAGATGAACACTGAAGCTTTCTTT.

As for this clone: Other DNA sequences from this sample encode an identical CDR3 as well. V usage is TRBV18 and J usage is TRBJ2-5; D unresolved. The germline CDR1 and CDR2 sequences are KGHSH and LQKENI. This CDR3 has 11 amino acids. V was shortened by 3 bases and J by 2 bases, with 1 base between the two germline ends. Here the CDR3 reads CASSPQETQYF. DNA for the CDR3: TGTGCCAGCTCACCTCAAGAGACCCAGTACTTC.

The rearrangement uses TRBV10-3 and TRBJ1-5; a possible D gene is TRBD1 (5 bases). This CDR3 has 14 amino acids. Looked up from germline, CDR1 is ENHRY and CDR2 is SYGVKD. V dropped 2 bases and J dropped 3 bases, with 8 bases sitting between them. The CDR3 DNA follows: TGTGCCATCAGTGAGACAGGTTACAATCAGCCCCAGCATTTT. Its protein product is CAISETGYNQPQHF.

This CDR3 reads CASSLSAGSYNEQFF. The CDR3 region has the DNA TGCGCCAGCAGCTTGTCAGCGGGGTCTTACAATGAGCAGTTCTTC. The J gene is TRBJ2-1, the V gene TRBV5-1; 7 bases map to TRBD2. CDR1 SGHRS and CDR2 YFSETQ come from the germline V gene. V lost 1 base to trimming and J lost 4 bases; unmatched junction nucleotides: 5. The CDR3 is made up of 15 amino acids.

This clone was counted a few times. V usage is TRBV6-5 and J usage is TRBJ1-3, with D tentatively TRBD1 (6 bases). Germline V gene data show CDR1 as MNHEY and CDR2 as SVGAGI. The V end lost 5 bases, the J end lost 1 base, and 9 bases lay between the germline ends. This CDR3 is 14 amino acids long. Here the CDR3 DNA reads TGTGCCAGCAGTAGGACAGTGTCTGGAAACACCATATATTTT. Its translation is CASSRTVSGNTIYF.

This chain uses TRBV6-1 with TRBJ2-1; TRBD1 matches 9 bases. The CDR3 is made up of 16 amino acids. After removal of 4 bases from V and 8 bases from J, the junction contained 12 bases not matched to a gene. Per germline, CDR1 MNHNS and CDR2 SASEGT. The CDR3 DNA sequence: TGTGCCAGCAGTGTTAACCGGACAGGGGATCGACATGAGCAGTTCTTC. Its protein product is CASSVNRTGDRHEQFF.

The rearrangement links TRBV7-9 to TRBJ2-1; 8 nucleotides align to TRBD2. V dropped 6 bases and J dropped 5; count of bases not matched to a gene: 6. Per the germline V gene, CDR1 is SEHNR and CDR2 is FQNEAQ (reference sequence). This CDR3 comprises 14 residues. The CDR3 here is CASSIAGINNEQFF. The CDR3 nucleotides read TGTGCCAGCAGTATAGCGGGGATCAACAATGAGCAGTTCTTC.

The chain employs TRBV6-1 and TRBJ2-1; D assignment may be TRBD1 or TRBD2 (5 bases each). This CDR3 comprises 15 residues. V lost 7 bases and J lost 5, with 18 bases in between. Germline lookup yields CDR1 MNHNS and CDR2 SASEGT. The chain's CDR3 is CASIRDGHFNNEQFF. The CDR3 coding sequence is TGTGCCAGCATCCGGGACGGACACTTTAACAATGAGCAGTTCTTC.

This chain joins TRBV19 and TRBJ2-1; D ambiguous. This CDR3 is built from 15 residues. With 5 bases removed from V and 4 bases from J, the gap between germline ends came to 15 bases. Germline loops: CDR1 LNHDA, CDR2 SQIVND (reference sequence). CDR3 DNA sequence: TGTGCCAGTAGTCCTACTGGGATGGATTACAATGAGCAGTTCTTC. This sequence encodes CASSPTGMDYNEQFF.

This clone turned up a few times. The chain links TRBV20-1 to TRBJ2-7; weak D call: TRBD1 (5 bases). The CDR3 totals 10 residues. Germline V gene sequence: CDR1 DFQATT, CDR2 SNEGSKA (reference sequence). V shed 6 bases and J shed 3 bases, with 6 bases lying between them. This CDR3 reads CSAGDYEQYF. The CDR3 region has the DNA TGCAGTGCAGGGGACTACGAGCAGTACTTC.

The genes are TRBV11-2 and TRBJ1-1; tentatively, D is TRBD1 (5 bases). The germline V gene has CDR1 SGHAT and CDR2 FQNNGV. The V end was cut by 3 bases, the J end by 6 bases, with 11 bases between. The CDR3 is 13 residues long. In nucleotides, the CDR3 is TGTGCCAGCAGCTTTACAGGCCTGCCTGAAGCTTTCTTT. This codes for CASSFTGLPEAFF.

The rearrangement joins TRBV5-1 to TRBJ2-2, with 9 bases identical to TRBD1. The V and J ends lost 5 bases and 3 bases, in that order; junction bases with no gene match: 5. Germline V CDR1 and CDR2: SGHRS, YFSETQ. The CDR3 covers 15 residues. The CDR3 nucleotides read TGCGCCAGCAGACCCGGGACAGGGTACACCGGGGAGCTGTTTTTT. This encodes CASRPGTGYTGELFF.

This chain uses TRBV6-5 with TRBJ2-1; 11 nucleotides agree with TRBD2. CDR1 is MNHEY and CDR2 is SVGAGI in the germline V gene. V shed 2 bases and J 7 bases; nucleotides not matched to a gene: 4. This CDR3 is built from 15 residues. CDR3 DNA sequence: TGTGCCAGCAGTTACCTACTAGCGGGGGAGAATGAGCAGTTCTTC. It translates to CASSYLLAGENEQFF.

This clone was recorded only once. The J gene is TRBJ1-4, the V gene TRBV25-1; 7 bases map to TRBD1. The length of the CDR3 is 15 residues. The junction had 7 bases not matched to a gene; V was cut back by 1 base and J by 8 bases. Per the germline V gene, CDR1 is MGHDK and CDR2 is SYGVNS. CDR3 loop: CASSESPARGEKLFF. The DNA for the CDR3 is TGTGCCAGCAGTGAATCTCCCGCCAGGGGGGAAAAACTGTTTTTT.

The CDR3 bases are TGCGCCAGCAGCCTAGCTATAGCGGCTAATGAAAAACTGTTTTTT. Encoded protein: CASSLAIAANEKLFF. The chain uses TRBV5-1 and TRBJ1-4; D remains ambiguous. The germline V and J ends were trimmed by 4 bases and 3 bases, with 13 bases remaining between them. The germline CDR1 and CDR2 sequences are SGHRS and YFSETQ. This CDR3 has 15 amino acids.

J is TRBJ2-3 and V is TRBV6-4, with D unresolved. CDR1 MRHNA and CDR2 SNTAGT come from the germline V gene. V gave up 0 bases and J gave up 4 bases, with 14 bases separating them. The CDR3 spans 16 residues. The CDR3 DNA is TGTGCCAGCAGTGACTCGGCACAGAACTTTCCAGATACGCAGTATTTT. This sequence encodes CASSDSAQNFPDTQYF.